This T cell receptor beta chain was sequenced for a study of shared clonotypes between healthy human individuals. Terminally differentiated effector memory CD45RA+ cells were excluded by CCR7 positive selection of CD45RO-negative cells. Assay: immunoSEQ multiplex PCR; the TCRdb copy retains only in-frame clones and omits some. The table lists about 700,000 clones, about 91% of them singletons. The CDR3 length is 15 residues. The J segment lost 0 bases and the V segment lost 4 bases, leaving 7 bases of the junction unmatched. Looked up from germline, CDR1 is SGDLS and CDR2 is YYNGEE. This TCR was recovered from a young man in good health. The sequenced sample consisted of naive CD8+ T cells sorted from blood. The rearrangement joins TRBV9 to TRBJ2-7, with 7 bases lining up with TRBD1. The CDR3 spells CASSQDRANSYEQYF. CDR3 in DNA: TGTGCCAGCAGCCAAGACAGGGCAAACTCCTACGAGCAGTACTTC. Filled out from reference TRBV9 and TRBJ2-7, the complete variable domain reads DSGVTQTPKHLITATGQRVTLRCSPRSGDLSVYWYQQSLDQGLQFLIQYYNGEERAKGNILERFSAQQFPDLHSELNLSSLELGDSALYFCASSQDRANSYEQYFGPGTRLTVT.